Below, 9 T cell receptor beta chains from the same sample are listed, as sequenced in a study of CD8 T cells in ankylosing spondylitis. TCRdb called the 5' RACE reads again in MiXCR, with one record for every CDR3 protein. The data contain some 63,000 distinct CDR3 sequences, over 5% of them singletons. The material sequenced was synovial fluid, either unsorted or a sorted T cell fraction (not recorded which). Receptors were obtained from a male donor with ankylosing spondylitis.

This clonotype showed up many times. The CDR3 region is CSARWGGTDQPQHF. For the CDR3, the DNA is TGCAGTGCTAGATGGGGGGGGACCGATCAGCCCCAGCATTTT. The chain has TRBV20-1 and TRBJ1-5, with D possibly matching TRBD1 (5 bases). The CDR3 consists of 14 residues. Between the trimmed V and J ends, which lost 2 bases and 5 bases, there was a span of 13 bases. In germline, CDR1 is DFQATT, CDR2 SNEGSKA (reference sequence).

A few counts support this clonotype. The V and J genes are TRBV20-1 and TRBJ2-1; 10 bases match TRBD2. The CDR3 runs 18 residues. Germline trimming cut 3 bases from V and 2 bases from J; bases unmatched to any gene: 13. The germline gives CDR1 DFQATT, CDR2 SNEGSKA (reference sequence). CDR3 nucleotides: TGCAGTGCTAGCGTATTACTAGCGGGACCCTCTCCCTACAATGAGCAGTTCTTC. It yields the protein CSASVLLAGPSPYNEQFF.

This clonotype occurred many times. CDR3 sequence (DNA): TGTGCCAGCAGCGTAGAATACAATGAGCAGTTCTTC. This gives the protein CASSVEYNEQFF. The rearrangement joins TRBV9 to TRBJ2-1; D is undetermined. The CDR3 has 12 residues. From germline, CDR1 is SGDLS and CDR2 YYNGEE. V gave up 0 bases and J gave up 4 bases, with 2 bases separating them. The whole variable domain, filled in from reference TRBV9 and TRBJ2-1, reads DSGVTQTPKHLITATGQRVTLRCSPRSGDLSVYWYQQSLDQGLQFLIQYYNGEERAKGNILERFSAQQFPDLHSELNLSSLELGDSALYFCASSVEYNEQFFGPGTRLTVL.

There are many counts of this clonotype. The chain combines TRBV12-3 or TRBV12-4 with TRBJ2-2, with 8 bases matching TRBD1. V shed 7 bases and J 3 bases; nucleotides not matched to a gene: 7. The CDR3 is 15 residues long. The CDR3 DNA follows: TGTGCCAGCACACTTGACAGGGGAGACACCGGGGAGCTGTTTTTT. Encoded protein: CASTLDRGDTGELFF.

CDR3 residues: CASSNILGQRQETQYF. CDR3 coding DNA: TGTGCCAGCAGCAATATTTTGGGACAACGACAAGAGACCCAGTACTTC. V is TRBV21-1 and J is TRBJ2-5; the listed D gene, TRBD1, was not tested against the DNA. TRBV21-1 is a known pseudogene. The CDR3 has 16 residues.

This clonotype was observed at least ten times. The V and J genes are TRBV11-2 and TRBJ1-1; no clear D. The germline V gene encodes CDR1 SGHAT and CDR2 FQNNGV. V shed 5 bases and J shed 5 bases, with 15 bases lying between them. The CDR3 covers 14 residues. The CDR3 nucleotides read TGTGCCAGCAGCCCCCTAAGGAGCAATACTGAAGCTTTCTTT. Its protein product is CASSPLRSNTEAFF. The variable domain in full, completed from reference TRBV11-2 and TRBJ1-1, reads EAGVAQSPRYKIIEKRQSVAFWCNPISGHATLYWYQQILGQGPKLLIQFQNNGVVDDSQLPKDRFSAERLKGVDSTLKIQPAKLEDSAVYLCASSPLRSNTEAFFGQGTRLTVV.

In its sample, this clonotype was seen many times. The rearrangement links TRBV28 to TRBJ2-7, with D unclear. The CDR3 is 14 residues long. V was shortened by 2 bases and J by 2 bases, with 10 bases between the two germline ends. Per the germline V gene, CDR1 is MDHEN and CDR2 is SYDVKM. DNA of the CDR3: TGTGCCAGCAGTTTAGTGGGATCAACCTACGAGCAGTACTTC. Amino acids: CASSLVGSTYEQYF.

The sample holds many counts of this clonotype. The gene calls are TRBV7-2 and TRBJ2-7, with 8 bases fitting TRBD2. The CDR3 consists of 15 residues. The germline CDR1 and CDR2 sequences are SGHTA and FQGNSA. The ends lost 1 base at V and 6 bases at J; junction bases unmatched: 8. CDR3 sequence reads: CASSLEQAGVREQYF. CDR3 bases: TGTGCCAGCAGCTTAGAACAAGCGGGAGTTCGCGAGCAGTACTTC.

This clonotype was picked up many times. The genes are TRBV28 and TRBJ1-2; 7 bases fit TRBD1. The J segment lost 8 bases and the V segment lost 7 bases, leaving 7 bases of the junction unmatched. Germline lookup yields CDR1 MDHEN and CDR2 SYDVKM. There are 12 residues in the CDR3. The CDR3 protein is CASNAQGTGYTF. The CDR3 DNA is TGTGCCAGCAATGCACAGGGGACGGGCTACACCTTC.